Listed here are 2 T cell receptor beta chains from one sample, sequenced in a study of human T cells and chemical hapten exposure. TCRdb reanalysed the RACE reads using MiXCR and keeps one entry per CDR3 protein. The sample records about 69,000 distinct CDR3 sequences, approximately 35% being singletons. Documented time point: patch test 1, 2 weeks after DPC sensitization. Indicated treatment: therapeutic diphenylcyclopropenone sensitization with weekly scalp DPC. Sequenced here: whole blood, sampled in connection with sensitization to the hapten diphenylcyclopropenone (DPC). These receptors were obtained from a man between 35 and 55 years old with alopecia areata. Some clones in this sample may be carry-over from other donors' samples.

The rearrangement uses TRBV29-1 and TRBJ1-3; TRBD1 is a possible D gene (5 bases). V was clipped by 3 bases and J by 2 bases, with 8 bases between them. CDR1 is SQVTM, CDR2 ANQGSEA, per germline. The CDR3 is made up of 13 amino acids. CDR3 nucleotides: TGCAGCGTTGACGGGGGGGCTGGAAACACCATATATTTT. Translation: CSVDGGAGNTIYF.

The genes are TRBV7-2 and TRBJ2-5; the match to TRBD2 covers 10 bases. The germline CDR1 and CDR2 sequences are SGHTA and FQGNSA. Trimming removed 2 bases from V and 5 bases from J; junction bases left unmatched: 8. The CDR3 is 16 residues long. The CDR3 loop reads CASSLIPSGRFETQYF. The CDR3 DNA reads TGTGCCAGCAGCTTAATCCCTAGCGGGAGATTTGAGACCCAGTACTTC.